These T cell receptor beta chains were read from a single sample in a study of cytomegalovirus exposure and HLA in healthy donors. Here immunoSEQ multiplex PCR was the method, and the copy in TCRdb shows in-frame clones only, minus some. Of about 130,000 clones in the sample, roughly 84% are singletons; the top ten hold approximately 3%. The source material was PBMCs. The receptors derive from a woman aged 18-29 years in good health and CMV-seropositive. Each CDR3 is given with its conserved first and last residue. The order of the fields is clone size, J gene, D gene, CDR3 length, V gene, CDR3 protein, CDR3 DNA. The D gene is left open where the match is weak. Only some rows state a clone size, as once, few, many or a class for expanded clones.

>.|TRBJ2-2|.|13|TRBV6-5
CASSPSNTGELFF
TGTGCCAGCAGTCCGTCGAACACCGGGGAGCTGTTTTTT
>.|TRBJ2-7|.|12|TRBV29-1
CSAYGYPSEQYF
TGCAGCGCCTACGGGTATCCGTCCGAGCAGTACTTC
>.|TRBJ2-3|TRBD2|16|TRBV11-1
CASSLEPAGYKDTQYF
TGTGCCAGCAGCTTAGAGCCAGCGGGGTATAAAGATACGCAGTATTTT
>.|TRBJ2-1|TRBD1|14|TRBV5-4
CASSLGGQGNEQFF
TGTGCCAGCAGCTTGGGTGGACAGGGGAATGAGCAGTTCTTC
>.|TRBJ2-3|.|13|TRBV7-3
CASSSNRADTQYF
TGTGCCAGCAGCTCAAACAGAGCAGATACGCAGTATTTT
>.|TRBJ2-6|.|15|TRBV14
CASSLPDSGANVLTF
TGTGCCAGCAGCCTCCCAGACTCTGGGGCCAACGTCCTGACTTTC
>.|TRBJ2-1|TRBD1|14|TRBV28
CASITQGVHNEQFF
TGTGCCAGCATCACTCAGGGGGTCCACAATGAGCAGTTCTTC
>.|TRBJ1-1|TRBD1|15|TRBV11-3
CASSLEGQGPTEAFF
TGTGCCAGCAGCTTAGAAGGACAGGGTCCCACTGAAGCTTTCTTT
>once|TRBJ1-5|.|16|TRBV19
CASSIGHAGGGQPQHF
TGTGCCAGTAGTATTGGTCATGCGGGGGGGGGTCAGCCCCAGCATTTT
>.|TRBJ1-2|.|13|TRBV29-1
CSVEGEGGNGYTF
TGCAGCGTTGAAGGGGAGGGAGGGAATGGCTACACCTTC
>.|TRBJ2-1|TRBD1|16|TRBV6-6
CASSRGQGNNYNEQFF
TGTGCCAGCAGCCGCGGACAGGGTAATAACTACAATGAGCAGTTCTTC
>once|TRBJ2-7|TRBD2|13|TRBV28
CASSGGEGYEQYF
TGTGCCAGCAGTGGCGGGGAGGGCTACGAGCAGTACTTC
>.|TRBJ2-7|TRBD1|16|TRBV7-9
CASSLTDRGRPYEQYF
TGTGCCAGCAGCTTAACCGACAGGGGGCGCCCCTACGAGCAGTACTTC
>.|TRBJ1-5|TRBD1|15|TRBV5-1
CASSEGTGVNQPQHF
TGCGCCAGCAGCGAGGGGACAGGGGTCAATCAGCCCCAGCATTTT
>.|TRBJ2-2|TRBD2|14|TRBV28
CATLAGGNTGELFF
TGTGCCACCCTAGCGGGGGGGAACACCGGGGAGCTGTTTTTT
>.|TRBJ1-1|.|13|TRBV9
CASSVYTNTEAFF
TGTGCCAGCAGCGTTTACACCAACACTGAAGCTTTCTTT
>few|TRBJ2-7|TRBD2|16|TRBV9
CASSASDGGGIYEQYF
TGTGCCAGCAGCGCCTCGGACGGGGGGGGAATCTACGAGCAGTACTTC
>.|TRBJ1-6|.|13|TRBV6-5
CASSDSYNSPLHF
TGTGCCAGCAGTGACAGTTATAATTCACCCCTCCACTTT
>once|TRBJ2-7|.|13|TRBV7-8
CASSLLRVHEQYF
TGTGCCAGCAGCCTGTTGAGGGTCCACGAGCAGTACTTC
>.|TRBJ2-3|TRBD2|18|TRBV23-1
CASSHRSGGPPSTDTQYF
TGCGCCAGCAGTCACAGGAGCGGGGGGCCACCTAGCACAGATACGCAGTATTTT
>.|TRBJ2-3|.|16|TRBV1
CTSSQGQAGDTDTQYF
TGCACCAGCAGCCAAGGCCAAGCGGGGGACACAGATACGCAGTATTTT
>.|TRBJ2-5|.|14|TRBV11-2
CASSLKFLEETQYF
TGTGCCAGCAGCTTAAAGTTTCTGGAGGAGACCCAGTACTTC
>.|TRBJ2-7|TRBD2|13|TRBV7-6
CASSTLAGNEQYF
TGTGCCAGCAGCACACTAGCGGGGAACGAGCAGTACTTC
>.|TRBJ1-2|TRBD1|14|TRBV18
CASSPDRGNYGYTF
TGTGCCAGCTCACCAGACAGGGGTAACTATGGCTACACCTTC
>.|TRBJ2-3|TRBD1|16|TRBV12-5
CASGPDRGYGTDTQYF
TGTGCTAGTGGTCCCGACAGGGGGTACGGCACAGATACGCAGTATTTT
>.|TRBJ1-5|TRBD1|11|TRBV20-1
CSYRGGQPQHF
TGCAGTTACAGGGGAGGCCAGCCCCAGCATTTT
>.|TRBJ2-3|TRBD2|15|TRBV14
CASSRLAGGLDAQYF
TGTGCCAGCAGCCGACTAGCGGGGGGACTAGATGCGCAGTATTTT
>.|TRBJ2-7|.|13|TRBV10-2
CASSVGGPYEQYF
TGCGCCAGCAGTGTTGGCGGGCCCTACGAGCAGTACTTC
>.|TRBJ1-5|TRBD1|17|TRBV6-1
CASSDLAGTGGNQPQHF
TGTGCCAGCAGTGATCTCGCCGGGACAGGAGGCAATCAGCCCCAGCATTTT
>.|TRBJ2-3|TRBD2|18|TRBV11-2
CASSLGSLAGMGTHTQYF
TGTGCCAGCAGCTTAGGTTCTTTAGCGGGGATGGGCACGCATACGCAGTATTTT
>.|TRBJ2-3|.|14|TRBV7-8
CASSLDSPTDTQYF
TGTGCCAGCAGCTTAGACAGTCCCACAGATACGCAGTATTTT
>.|TRBJ1-5|TRBD1|16|TRBV25-1
CASSESRTGFHQPQHF
TGTGCCAGCAGTGAATCCCGGACAGGGTTTCATCAGCCCCAGCATTTT
>once|TRBJ2-3|.|13|TRBV9
CASSVQDTDTQYF
TGTGCCAGCAGCGTTCAGGACACAGATACGCAGTATTTT
>.|TRBJ2-3|.|14|TRBV5-5
CASSLRSGWDTQYF
TGTGCCAGCAGCTTGCGCTCCGGTTGGGATACGCAGTATTTT
>.|TRBJ1-6|TRBD1|15|TRBV11-2
CASSLGTGEDSPLHF
TGTGCCAGCAGCTTGGGAACAGGGGAGGACTCACCCCTCCACTTT
>.|TRBJ1-1|TRBD1|14|TRBV6-5
CASNYRGWGTEAFF
TGTGCCAGCAATTACAGGGGCTGGGGCACTGAAGCTTTCTTT
>few|TRBJ1-2|.|13|TRBV28
CASSNLRDYGYTF
TGTGCCAGCAGCAACCTGAGGGACTATGGCTACACCTTC
>.|TRBJ2-2|.|13|TRBV5-5
CASSLGETGELFF
TGTGCCAGCAGCTTGGGGGAGACCGGGGAGCTGTTTTTT
>.|TRBJ2-2|TRBD2|15|TRBV11-2
CASSFSGGDTGELFF
TGTGCCAGCAGCTTTAGCGGGGGGGACACCGGGGAGCTGTTTTTT
>.|TRBJ2-7|TRBD1|16|TRBV7-9
CSSSFQRTGPPYEQYF
TGTTCCAGCAGCTTTCAAAGGACAGGGCCACCTTACGAGCAGTACTTC
>.|TRBJ2-1|TRBD2|14|TRBV10-3
CAINAGGPVDEQFF
TGTGCCATCAACGCGGGGGGGCCAGTCGATGAGCAGTTCTTC
>.|TRBJ1-1|.|14|TRBV5-4
CASSLVGEGTEAFF
TGTGCCAGCAGCTTGGTGGGGGAGGGCACTGAAGCTTTCTTT
>few|TRBJ2-1|.|12|TRBV19
CATDREGNEQFF
TGTGCCACCGATAGAGAGGGCAATGAGCAGTTCTTC
>.|TRBJ2-1|TRBD2|13|TRBV10-2
CASRDLSGHEQFF
TGCGCCAGCAGGGACCTTAGCGGGCATGAGCAGTTCTTC
>.|TRBJ2-2|.|14|TRBV7-3
CASRPGQSTGELFF
TGTGCCAGCAGACCCGGACAGTCCACCGGGGAGCTGTTTTTT
>.|TRBJ2-1|TRBD1|15|TRBV28
CASTPPGQGYHEQFF
TGTGCCAGCACTCCTCCCGGACAGGGGTACCATGAGCAGTTCTTC
>.|TRBJ1-1|TRBD1|13|TRBV9
CASSARQGTEAFF
TGTGCCAGCAGCGCCCGACAGGGAACTGAAGCTTTCTTT
>.|TRBJ2-1|.|14|TRBV19
CASTDGSSYNEQFF
TGTGCCAGTACGGACGGGAGCTCCTACAATGAGCAGTTCTTC
>.|TRBJ2-7|TRBD1|16|TRBV14
CASSQVPGTGTYEQYF
TGTGCCAGCAGCCAAGTTCCCGGGACAGGGACCTACGAGCAGTACTTC
>.|TRBJ2-1|TRBD1|19|TRBV28
CASSYRKLSGTGTYNEQFF
TGTGCCAGCAGTTACAGGAAACTTTCTGGGACAGGTACCTACAATGAGCAGTTCTTC
>.|TRBJ1-4|TRBD1|14|TRBV5-1
CASSRGQTNEKLFF
TGCGCCAGCAGCAGGGGACAGACTAATGAAAAACTGTTTTTT
>.|TRBJ2-3|.|15|TRBV5-1
CASSLVRESTDTQYF
TGCGCCAGCAGCTTGGTGCGGGAAAGCACAGATACGCAGTATTTT